The 11 T cell receptor beta chains given below trace back to one sample, sequenced in a study of PD-1 blockade in classical Hodgkin lymphoma. The time point: cycle 4 day 1 (C4D1), after 6 weeks of nivolumab. Relapse after autologous stem cell transplantation occurred in every patient, and brentuximab vedotin exposure varied. The repertoire was sequenced with immunoSEQ multiplex PCR; TCRdb's copy has only in-frame clones and lacks some. The sample holds over 70,000 clones; 90% are singletons and the top ten take roughly 3%. The sequences come from peripheral blood mononuclear cells (PBMCs), collected before the fourth cycle of nivolumab. Receptors were obtained from a human donor with classical Hodgkin lymphoma.

The chain links TRBV5-6 to TRBJ2-2; 10 bases match TRBD1. The CDR3 consists of 15 residues. The ends lost 4 bases at V and 9 bases at J; junction bases unmatched: 9. Germline CDR1 SGHDT, CDR2 YYEEEE. CDR3 residues: CASSPRDRGRRELFF. CDR3 DNA: TGTGCCAGCAGCCCTCGGGACAGGGGCCGTCGGGAGCTGTTTTTT. Full variable domain (missing parts from reference TRBV5-6 and TRBJ2-2): DAGVTQSPTHLIKTRGQQVTLRCSPKSGHDTVSWYQQALGQGPQFIFQYYEEEERQRGNFPDRFSGHQFPNYSSELNVNALLLGDSALYLCASSPRDRGRRELFFGEGSRLTVL.

This chain joins TRBV5-1 and TRBJ2-5; D possibly uses TRBD1 or TRBD2 (5 bases each). CDR1 and CDR2 from the germline V gene are SGHRS and YFSETQ. The V gene lost 4 bases and the J gene lost 4 bases, with 17 bases spanning the gap. The CDR3 loop spans 15 amino acids. The CDR3 DNA reads TGCGCCAGCAGCCCCGGGACCGCGGCGGGAGAGACCCAGTACTTC. Protein product: CASSPGTAAGETQYF.

This clone was counted a single time. The chain employs TRBV4-2 and TRBJ2-7; D not resolved. V lost 1 base and J 5 bases, leaving 9 bases between the germline ends. The CDR3 covers 13 residues. Germline CDR1 and CDR2: LGHNA and YNFKEQ. CDR3 loop: CASSQATTHEQYF. Here the CDR3 DNA reads TGTGCCAGCAGCCAAGCCACAACGCACGAGCAGTACTTC.

This clone was seen a handful of times. The chain carries TRBV4-3 and TRBJ2-1; tentative D call: TRBD1 (5 bases). V was clipped by 2 bases and J by 5 bases, with 10 bases between them. The V gene's germline CDR1 is LGHNA and CDR2 YSLEER. This CDR3 region has 14 residues. This chain's CDR3 is CASSQQTGDNEQFF. As DNA, the CDR3 is TGCGCCAGCAGCCAACAAACAGGTGACAATGAGCAGTTCTTC.

In its sample, this clone was seen once. The chain combines TRBV11-2 with TRBJ2-3, with D unclear. The V end was cut by 2 bases, the J end by 5 bases, with 17 bases between. CDR3 length: 16 amino acids. Germline CDR1 is SGHAT and CDR2 is FQNNGV. Written as DNA, the CDR3 is TGTGCCAGCAGCTTAAACTTGGATATAGAGTTAGATACGCAGTATTTT. This encodes CASSLNLDIELDTQYF.

CDR3 protein: CASSLSGNQNTGELFF. CDR3 DNA: TGTGCCAGCAGCTTGTCCGGGAATCAGAACACCGGGGAGCTGTTTTTT. The chain recombines TRBV5-8 with TRBJ2-2, with D tentatively TRBD2 (5 bases). V lost 1 base and J lost 1, with 11 bases in between. The length of the CDR3 is 16 residues. The germline CDR1 and CDR2 sequences are SGHTS and YDEGEE.

The rearrangement joins TRBV11-2 to TRBJ1-2; 8 nucleotides align to TRBD1. Germline V gene sequence: CDR1 SGHAT, CDR2 FQNNGV. This CDR3 spans 12 amino acids. Losses at the gene ends were 4 bases for V and 8 bases for J; bases not matched to a gene: 3. The CDR3 spells CASSWGTGGYTF. The CDR3, as DNA: TGTGCCAGCAGCTGGGGGACAGGCGGCTACACCTTC. Drawing the rest from reference TRBV11-2 and TRBJ1-2, the complete variable domain is EAGVAQSPRYKIIEKRQSVAFWCNPISGHATLYWYQQILGQGPKLLIQFQNNGVVDDSQLPKDRFSAERLKGVDSTLKIQPAKLEDSAVYLCASSWGTGGYTFGSGTRLTVV.

The V gene is TRBV11-2, the J gene TRBJ2-3; TRBD1 aligns across 9 bases. CDR1 and CDR2 (germline): SGHAT, FQNNGV. CDR3 size: 15 residues. Germline trimming cut 5 bases from V and 2 bases from J; bases unmatched to any gene: 5. The CDR3 region is CASSVTGGYTDTQYF. CDR3 in DNA: TGTGCCAGCAGCGTGACAGGGGGGTACACAGATACGCAGTATTTT.

The chain has TRBV27 and TRBJ2-7; no reliable D call. Per the germline V gene, CDR1 is MNHEY and CDR2 is SMNVEV (reference sequence). V was trimmed by 5 bases and J by 5 bases, leaving 16 bases between them. This CDR3 spans 14 amino acids. CDR3 in amino acids: CASSPFNQWDEQYF. For the CDR3, the DNA is TGTGCCAGCAGTCCATTTAATCAGTGGGACGAGCAGTACTTC.

The chain employs TRBV19 and TRBJ2-5; 9 positions agree with TRBD2. The CDR3 has 17 amino acids. Germline CDR1 LNHDA, CDR2 SQIVND (reference sequence). V shed 1 base and J 4 bases; nucleotides not matched to a gene: 10. The CDR3 protein is CASSIGLAGSTGETQYF. DNA of the CDR3: TGTGCCAGTAGTATAGGCCTAGCGGGGTCCACAGGAGAGACCCAGTACTTC.

The chain combines TRBV5-1 with TRBJ2-7, with D perhaps TRBD1 (6 bases). The germline gives CDR1 SGHRS, CDR2 YFSETQ. CDR3 size: 12 residues. The V gene lost 7 bases and the J gene lost 0 bases, with 8 bases spanning the gap. The CDR3 nucleotides are TGCGCCAGCGGACAGACCTCCTACGAGCAGTACTTC. This translates into CASGQTSYEQYF.